This is a list of T cell receptor beta chains from one sample in a study of T cell changes during pregnancy in multiple sclerosis. Only in-frame clones appear in the TCRdb table, and some are missing; sequencing was by immunoSEQ multiplex PCR. The data show about 110,000 clones, around 90% seen once. Sequencing used peripheral blood, obtained in the third trimester of pregnancy. These receptors originate from a female donor with multiple sclerosis, enrolled in a pregnancy study. CDR3s include the opening cysteine and the closing phenylalanine or tryptophan. The D gene is left open where the match is weak. A clone size is listed for some rows: how often the clone was seen (once, few, many), or a class if it is expanded.

d_gene,abundance,v_gene,j_gene,CDR3nt,CDR3aa
NA,once,TRBV9,TRBJ2-3,TGTGCCAGCAGCGTAGACGGGGGAGTCACAGATACGCAGTATTTT,CASSVDGGVTDTQYF
NA,NA,TRBV6-1,TRBJ1-4,TGTGCCAGCAGTGAAGTCGCAGGGGTCGCTGAAAAACTGTTTTTT,CASSEVAGVAEKLFF
TRBD1,NA,TRBV5-6,TRBJ1-2,TGTGCCAGCAGCTCGATTCCGGGACAGGGGGTCTATGGCTACACCTTC,CASSSIPGQGVYGYTF
NA,NA,TRBV5-1,TRBJ1-1,TGCGCCAGCAGCTTTGGGGCGGACACTGAAGCTTTCTTT,CASSFGADTEAFF
NA,NA,TRBV5-4,TRBJ1-2,TGTGCCAGCAGCCATTCCCTCTCCAGGCAACCTTCCTATGGCTACACCTTC,CASSHSLSRQPSYGYTF
NA,NA,TRBV2,TRBJ1-6,TGTGCCAGCAGTCCCCACCTATCACCCCTCCACTTT,CASSPHLSPLHF
NA,NA,TRBV9,TRBJ2-2,TGTGCCAGCAGCGCCCCCCGGATTAGCGCGAACACCGGGGAGCTGTTTTTT,CASSAPRISANTGELFF
NA,NA,TRBV18,TRBJ1-2,TGTGCCAGCTCACCATCTCGACAGGAAGCAGACTATGGCTACACCTTC,CASSPSRQEADYGYTF
TRBD2,NA,TRBV5-6,TRBJ2-7,TGTGCCAGCAGCCCCCCTAGCGGGAGGGCCGGGGAGCAGTACTTC,CASSPPSGRAGEQYF
NA,NA,TRBV5-6,TRBJ2-3,TGTGCCAGCAGCCTGGAGGGGGCGGGTACAGATACGCAGTATTTT,CASSLEGAGTDTQYF
TRBD1,NA,TRBV5-1,TRBJ2-2,TGCGCCAGCAGGGGACAGATGAACACCGGGGAGCTGTTTTTT,CASRGQMNTGELFF
TRBD2,NA,TRBV27,TRBJ2-1,TGTGCCAGCAGTTCGGGACTAGCGCCCAATGAGCAGTTCTTC,CASSSGLAPNEQFF
NA,NA,TRBV2,TRBJ1-3,TGTGCCAGCAGTCGTGGGGAGGGATCTGGAAACACCATATATTTT,CASSRGEGSGNTIYF
NA,many,TRBV7-6,TRBJ2-7,TGTGCCAGCAGCCCGTTTGGCGACAGCTCCTACGAGCAGTACTTC,CASSPFGDSSYEQYF
TRBD1,NA,TRBV5-4,TRBJ1-1,TGTGCCAGCAGCTCGGGACAGAGGAGAGAAGCTTTCTTT,CASSSGQRREAFF
NA,NA,TRBV18,TRBJ1-4,TGTGCCAGCTCACCGTACGGTAATGAAAAACTGTTTTTT,CASSPYGNEKLFF
TRBD1,NA,TRBV27,TRBJ1-2,TGTGCCAGCAGTTTCGACAGGGGGCGAGGCTATGGCTACACCTTC,CASSFDRGRGYGYTF
NA,NA,TRBV29-1,TRBJ2-1,TGCAGCGTGGAAGCGGGTCGCCCCTACAATGAGCAGTTCTTC,CSVEAGRPYNEQFF
NA,once,TRBV19,TRBJ2-7,TGTGCCAGTAAGCGGCGGGACAGCTTCTACGAGCAGTACTTC,CASKRRDSFYEQYF
TRBD1,NA,TRBV6-5,TRBJ1-1,TGTGCCAGCAGGCGGGGACAGGGGAACACTGAAGCTTTCTTT,CASRRGQGNTEAFF
TRBD2,NA,TRBV7-2,TRBJ2-1,TGTGCCAGCAGCGTGACTAGCGGGGGCCCCTATGAGCAGTTCTTC,CASSVTSGGPYEQFF
TRBD1,NA,TRBV2,TRBJ2-1,TGTGCCAGCAGGAGGGGACAGGTGAAGTTCTTC,CASRRGQVKFF
TRBD2,NA,TRBV5-1,TRBJ2-7,TGCGCCAGCAGCTTGGCTGGCGGGGGACTTTCCTACGAGCAGTACTTC,CASSLAGGGLSYEQYF
NA,NA,TRBV14,TRBJ2-7,TGTGCCAGCAGCCAAGGGGGGGTGAATACCCCCTACGAGCAGTACTTC,CASSQGGVNTPYEQYF
TRBD2,once,TRBV2,TRBJ2-7,TGTGCCAGCAGTGGGGGGACTAGCGGCCGTAGGAGCTCCTACGAGCAGTACTTC,CASSGGTSGRRSSYEQYF
NA,once,TRBV19,TRBJ1-2,TGTGCCAGTAGGGCACGGGGTCTTAACTATGGCTACACCTTC,CASRARGLNYGYTF
NA,NA,TRBV9,TRBJ1-2,TGTGCCAGCAGCGCCGACTATAAACAGGGTTACCTAAATGGCTACACCTTC,CASSADYKQGYLNGYTF
NA,NA,TRBV2,TRBJ1-5,TGTGCCAGCTCGAGAAGCACGGGGTCCGGTCAGCCCCAGCATTTT,CASSRSTGSGQPQHF
TRBD1,few,TRBV7-8,TRBJ1-5,TGTGCCAGCAGCGCAGGACAGGGCAATCAGCCCCAGCATTTT,CASSAGQGNQPQHF
NA,NA,TRBV7-9,TRBJ1-1,TGTGCCAGCAGCTTAGAGGGTCATGGGAGTTTT,CASSLEGHGSF
NA,NA,TRBV2,TRBJ1-1,TGTGCCAGCAGTGGGTTTGACATTATGAACACTGAAGCTTTCTTT,CASSGFDIMNTEAFF
NA,once,TRBV28,TRBJ2-3,TGTGCCAGCAGTTTACGCGACAGGACAGATACGCAGTATTTT,CASSLRDRTDTQYF
NA,NA,TRBV7-8,TRBJ1-2,TGTGCCAGCAGCCCCAGGACATTTAACTATGGCTACACCTTC,CASSPRTFNYGYTF